Following are 31 T cell receptor beta chains from one sample sequenced in a study of blood T cell repertoires in COVID-19. TCRdb's table, derived via immunoSEQ multiplex PCR, lists solely in-frame clones and lacks some. The top ten clones hold 5% to 7.5% of a sample with a few hundred thousand clones, more than 70% of them seen once. The source material was peripheral blood. The origin of the receptors is a man between 18 and 29 years old who had recovered from COVID-19.

This chain connects TRBV4-3 to TRBJ2-2; 10 bases map to TRBD1. The germline gives CDR1 LGHNA, CDR2 YSLEER. J was trimmed by 4 bases and V by 0 bases; bases with no gene match: 14. The CDR3 has 20 amino acids. In DNA form, the CDR3 reads TGCGCCAGCAGCCAAGATTGGGAAGACAGGGGGCCTTCCCCCACCGGGGAGCTGTTTTTT. As protein: CASSQDWEDRGPSPTGELFF.

V gene TRBV4-1 combines with J gene TRBJ2-1, with 8 bases that match TRBD2. V shed 4 bases, J shed 12 bases, and the junction held 20 bases outside the gene matches. CDR1 is MGHRA and CDR2 is YSYEKL in the germline V gene. This CDR3 region has 17 residues. This CDR3 is CASSLRGNSGIGLGQFF. CDR3 in DNA: TGCGCCAGCAGCCTCCGCGGGAATAGCGGGATCGGCTTGGGGCAGTTCTTC.

The chain is built from TRBV19 and TRBJ1-1, with 9 bases that match TRBD1. The germline V gene has CDR1 LNHDA and CDR2 SQIVND (reference sequence). The V segment lost 7 bases and the J segment 1 base; nucleotides outside the gene matches: 7. This CDR3 spans 15 amino acids. The CDR3 DNA sequence: TGTGCCAGTACGGAATGGACAGGGGAGAACACTGAAGCTTTCTTT. Its protein product is CASTEWTGENTEAFF.

The CDR3 bases are TGTGCCAGCAGTCCATCGGACAGCTACGAGCAGTACTTC. Translated, it gives CASSPSDSYEQYF. This chain joins TRBV27 and TRBJ2-7; D perhaps matches TRBD1 (6 bases). Germline CDR1 reads MNHEY; CDR2 reads SMNVEV (reference sequence). With 5 bases removed from V and 3 bases from J, the gap between germline ends came to 11 bases. This CDR3 has 13 amino acids.

V is TRBV5-1 and J is TRBJ1-1; D gene unclear. CDR1 and CDR2 from the germline V gene are SGHRS and YFSETQ. CDR3 size: 14 residues. V lost 0 bases, J lost 1 base, and 7 bases lay in between. The CDR3 DNA reads as TGCGCCAGCAGCTTGGATATCGGGAACACTGAAGCTTTCTTT. The encoded protein is CASSLDIGNTEAFF. The full variable domain, completed using reference TRBV5-1 and TRBJ1-1, is KAGVTQTPRYLIKTRGQQVTLSCSPISGHRSVSWYQQTPGQGLQFLFEYFSETQRNKGNFPGRFSGRQFSNSRSEMNVSTLELGDSALYLCASSLDIGNTEAFFGQGTRLTVV.

The CDR3 sequence is CASSLELAGGLETQYF. The CDR3 nucleotides read TGTGCCAGCAGCTTAGAGCTGGCAGGGGGCTTGGAGACCCAGTACTTC. The J gene is TRBJ2-5, the V gene TRBV7-9; 8 bases line up with TRBD1. There are 16 residues in the CDR3. Germline CDR1 and CDR2: SEHNR and FQNEAQ (reference sequence). V lost 1 base and J lost 5; bases outside the gene matches: 9.

The rearrangement links TRBV7-8 to TRBJ2-3; tentative D call: TRBD2 (5 bases). Germline-derived CDR1 and CDR2 are SGHVS and FQNEAQ. The CDR3 is 15 amino acids. Trimming removed 5 bases from V and 10 bases from J, with 22 bases in between. In nucleotides, the CDR3 is TGTGCCAGCAGCCAGCTAGTGGAGGCCCGGGGTGCGCAGTATTTT. It is translated as CASSQLVEARGAQYF.

This rearrangement joins TRBV7-4 to TRBJ2-4, with TRBD1 matching 12 bases. The CDR3 has 18 amino acids. Germline loops: CDR1 SGHVT, CDR2 SQSDAQ. V dropped 5 bases and J dropped 1; count of bases not matched to a gene: 9. The DNA of the CDR3 is TGTGCCAGCAGCCCACAGGGACAGGGGGCGATGGCCAAAAACATTCAGTACTTC. This translates into CASSPQGQGAMAKNIQYF.

The CDR3 sequence: CASSHGQGIYEQYF. The CDR3 coding sequence is TGTGCCAGCAGCCACGGACAGGGGATCTACGAGCAGTACTTC. The chain employs TRBV7-9 and TRBJ2-7; TRBD1 matches at 9 bases. Per germline, CDR1 SEHNR and CDR2 FQNEAQ (reference sequence). The CDR3 spans 14 residues. Trimming removed 5 bases from V and 3 bases from J; junction bases left unmatched: 5.

The chain couples TRBV7-2 to TRBJ2-5; TRBD2 aligns across 8 bases. Germline loops: CDR1 SGHTA, CDR2 FQGNSA. The CDR3 contains 15 residues. V lost 3 bases, J lost 5 bases, and 8 bases stayed unmatched. CDR3 in DNA: TGTGCCAGCAGCTTCCAAACGGGAGGGCCGGAGACCCAGTACTTC. This translates into CASSFQTGGPETQYF.

This clone appeared a single time. V gene TRBV27 combines with J gene TRBJ2-7; the match to TRBD1 covers 9 bases. Trimming took 6 bases from V and 4 from J; bases not matched to a gene: 13. The CDR3 consists of 16 residues. Looked up from germline, CDR1 is MNHEY and CDR2 is SMNVEV (reference sequence). The CDR3 loop is CASRDLPGQGGYEQYF. CDR3 nucleotide sequence: TGTGCCAGCAGGGACCTGCCGGGACAGGGAGGGTACGAGCAGTACTTC.

This CDR3 reads CASSSNRGGTEAFF. The CDR3 DNA reads as TGTGCCAGCAGTTCGAACAGGGGGGGCACTGAAGCTTTCTTT. This rearrangement joins TRBV27 to TRBJ1-1, with 8 bases lining up with TRBD1. The germline V gene has CDR1 MNHEY and CDR2 SMNVEV (reference sequence). This CDR3 is built from 14 residues. Germline trimming cut 4 bases from V and 4 bases from J; bases unmatched to any gene: 5.

The rearrangement uses TRBV5-4 and TRBJ1-2; tentative D call: TRBD1 (6 bases). This CDR3 region has 14 residues. Trimming left V 3 bases short and J 3 bases short, with 12 bases between. Germline V gives CDR1 SGHNT, CDR2 YYREEE (reference sequence). CDR3 in amino acids: CASSSYRVHYGYTF. The CDR3 DNA reads TGTGCCAGCAGCTCCTACAGGGTTCACTATGGCTACACCTTC.

The chain employs TRBV6-5 and TRBJ2-7; 11 nucleotides line up with TRBD2. V lost 0 bases to trimming and J lost 7 bases; unmatched junction nucleotides: 2. This CDR3 spans 14 amino acids. Germline CDR1 MNHEY, CDR2 SVGAGI. The CDR3 loop reads CASSYSTSGAEQYF. The CDR3 DNA reads TGTGCCAGCAGTTACTCGACTAGCGGGGCTGAGCAGTACTTC.

The CDR3 DNA follows: TGTGCCAGCAGCCAAGATCATAGACTAGCGGGACTGGGGGATGAGCAGTTCTTC. This sequence encodes CASSQDHRLAGLGDEQFF. The chain links TRBV4-2 to TRBJ2-1; 11 bases fit TRBD2. The V gene's germline CDR1 is LGHNA and CDR2 YNFKEQ. V trimming: 0 bases; J trimming: 8 bases; junction bases outside the gene matches: 12. The CDR3 is made up of 18 amino acids.

The rearrangement uses TRBV29-1 and TRBJ2-1, with 12 bases aligning to TRBD2. The CDR3 sequence is 15 residues long. The ends lost 6 bases at V and 2 bases at J; junction bases unmatched: 5. The germline V gene encodes CDR1 SQVTM and CDR2 ANQGSEA. The CDR3 bases are TGCAGCGTCCCAAGACTAGCGGGGGCCTACAATGAGCAGTTCTTC. It yields the protein CSVPRLAGAYNEQFF.

V usage is TRBV6-5 and J usage is TRBJ2-3; tentative D call: TRBD2 (6 bases). The germline gives CDR1 MNHEY, CDR2 SVGAGI. V was cut by 6 bases and J by 3 bases, with 13 bases left in between. This CDR3 contains 14 residues. CDR3 region: CASSLGGWTDTQYF. The CDR3 DNA is TGTGCCAGCAGCCTCGGGGGTTGGACAGATACGCAGTATTTT.

This sequence joins TRBV10-3 and TRBJ1-1; TRBD1 is a possible D gene (6 bases). The germline gives CDR1 ENHRY, CDR2 SYGVKD. This CDR3 spans 14 amino acids. Trimming took off 2 bases at V and 0 bases at J, with 7 bases between the two ends. CDR3 sequence reads: CAISEGGMNTEAFF. CDR3 coding DNA: TGTGCCATCAGTGAGGGGGGCATGAACACTGAAGCTTTCTTT.

The chain has TRBV7-9 and TRBJ1-2, with unresolved D. The V end was cut by 3 bases, the J end by 6 bases, with 8 bases between. The germline gives CDR1 SEHNR, CDR2 FQNEAQ (reference sequence). The CDR3 covers 12 residues. CDR3 nucleotides: TGTGCCAGCAGCTTGGGAGGGAATGGCTACACCTTC. It encodes CASSLGGNGYTF.

A few counts support this clone. The chain has TRBV4-1 and TRBJ1-2; TRBD1 might be the D (6 bases). Trimming removed 3 bases from V and 3 bases from J, with 17 bases in between. The CDR3 spans 16 residues. Germline loops: CDR1 MGHRA, CDR2 YSYEKL. The DNA of the CDR3 is TGCGCCAGCAGCCACCTGAAACAGGGACTAGACTATGGCTACACCTTC. This encodes CASSHLKQGLDYGYTF.

The gene calls are TRBV5-1 and TRBJ1-1, with D unclear. Deletions cut 2 bases from V and 4 bases from J, with 15 bases between. The CDR3 sequence is 15 residues long. CDR1 is SGHRS, CDR2 YFSETQ, per germline. For the CDR3, the DNA is TGCGCCAGCAGCTTTCGGGTTTCCGAGGGCACTGAAGCTTTCTTT. Translation gives CASSFRVSEGTEAFF.

The V gene is TRBV2, the J gene TRBJ2-1, with 15 bases that match TRBD2. Trimming at V came to 6 bases and at J to 13 bases, leaving 7 bases not matched to a gene. Germline V CDR1 and CDR2: SNHLY, FYNNEI. CDR3 length equals 14 residues. CDR3 region: CASRGTSGRPDQFF. CDR3 in DNA: TGTGCCAGCAGGGGGACTAGCGGGAGGCCGGACCAGTTCTTC. The full variable domain, its missing parts supplied by reference TRBV2 and TRBJ2-1, is EPEVTQTPSHQVTQMGQEVILRCVPISNHLYFYWYRQILGQKVEFLVSFYNNEISEKSEIFDDQFSVERPDGSNFTLKIRSTKLEDSAMYFCASRGTSGRPDQFFGPGTRLTVL.

This clone was observed a single time. The chain recombines TRBV6-4 with TRBJ2-2; 7 bases map to TRBD1. Germline CDR1 reads MRHNA; CDR2 reads SNTAGT. The V gene end was trimmed by 6 bases and the J gene end by 3 bases; junction bases not matched to a gene: 4. There are 14 residues in the CDR3. The CDR3 DNA sequence: TGTGCCAGCAGGAGGCAGGGGGACACCGGGGAGCTGTTTTTT. Protein product: CASRRQGDTGELFF.

The genes are TRBV19 and TRBJ1-1; 11 bases match TRBD1. CDR3 length: 14 amino acids. From germline, CDR1 is LNHDA and CDR2 SQIVND (reference sequence). V gave up 6 bases and J gave up 3 bases; unmatched junction bases: 3. CDR3 bases: TGTGCCAGTAGACGGGGACAGGGGGACACTGAAGCTTTCTTT. It codes for CASRRGQGDTEAFF.

The chain uses TRBV29-1 and TRBJ2-3, with D possibly matching TRBD2 (6 bases). Trimming took off 0 bases at V and 0 bases at J, with 10 bases between the two ends. The germline V gene encodes CDR1 SQVTM and CDR2 ANQGSEA. This CDR3 comprises 15 residues. The CDR3 protein is CSVEDGRGSTDTQYF. CDR3 sequence (DNA): TGCAGCGTTGAAGATGGACGGGGGAGCACAGATACGCAGTATTTT.

V gene TRBV4-2 combines with J gene TRBJ2-7; perhaps TRBD1 as D (6 bases). The germline gives CDR1 LGHNA, CDR2 YNFKEQ. The CDR3 length is 13 residues. Between the trimmed V and J ends, which lost 1 base and 3 bases, there was a span of 7 bases. The CDR3 spells CASSQAGDYEQYF. Here the CDR3 DNA reads TGTGCCAGCAGCCAAGCAGGGGACTACGAGCAGTACTTC.

This rearrangement joins TRBV12-3 or TRBV12-4 to TRBJ2-7; D remains ambiguous. Trimming shortened V by 6 bases and J by 4 bases, and 10 bases separated the two germline ends. This CDR3 has 12 residues. The CDR3 DNA reads as TGTGCCAGCAGCCGGGTCCAATACGAGCAGTACTTC. This codes for CASSRVQYEQYF.

The genes are TRBV10-3 and TRBJ1-1; D remains unclear. The CDR3 has 12 residues. V lost 4 bases and J 5 bases, leaving 8 bases between the germline ends. CDR1 is ENHRY, CDR2 SYGVKD, per germline. CDR3 region: CAISGTGTEAFF. CDR3 DNA sequence: TGTGCCATCAGTGGGACGGGGACTGAAGCTTTCTTT.

V usage is TRBV5-6 and J usage is TRBJ2-1; no clear D. The V end was cut by 1 base, the J end by 3 bases, with 5 bases between. Per germline, CDR1 SGHDT and CDR2 YYEEEE. The CDR3 spans 13 residues. CDR3 sequence: CASSLYSYNEQFF. The DNA of the CDR3 is TGTGCCAGCAGCTTGTACAGCTACAATGAGCAGTTCTTC. Full variable domain (rest looked up from reference TRBV5-6 and TRBJ2-1): DAGVTQSPTHLIKTRGQQVTLRCSPKSGHDTVSWYQQALGQGPQFIFQYYEEEERQRGNFPDRFSGHQFPNYSSELNVNALLLGDSALYLCASSLYSYNEQFFGPGTRLTVL.

The V gene is TRBV6-1, the J gene TRBJ2-5; 8 nucleotides line up with TRBD2. Germline V gives CDR1 MNHNS, CDR2 SASEGT. V was pared by 1 base and J by 4 bases, with 17 bases of the junction left unmatched. The CDR3 is 19 amino acids. The CDR3 DNA follows: TGTGCCAGCAGTGAAGGGAGGGAGCGGGGGCCACCTGAGGGAGAGACCCAGTACTTC. This codes for CASSEGRERGPPEGETQYF.

The V gene is TRBV5-4, the J gene TRBJ2-3; 9 nucleotides match TRBD2. The CDR3 is 16 residues long. V dropped 2 bases and J dropped 0; count of bases not matched to a gene: 4. CDR1 is SGHNT and CDR2 is YYREEE in the germline V gene (reference sequence). The CDR3 nucleotides read TGTGCCAGCAGCTTAGTGCTAGCGGGGAGCACAGATACGCAGTATTTT. Translating it yields CASSLVLAGSTDTQYF.